This T cell receptor (beta chain) came from a study of shared clonotypes between healthy human individuals. Study-wide background: Per donor, three plates held CD4 naive cells, three held CD4 memory, two held CD8 naive and one held CD8 memory.

Here immunoSEQ multiplex PCR was the method, and the copy in TCRdb shows in-frame clones only, minus some. The table lists approximately 2,300,000 clones, roughly 90% of them singletons, with 0.37% in the top ten. J gave up 10 bases and V 4 bases, and 11 bases lay outside the gene matches. Germline V lookup: CDR1 SGHRS, CDR2 YFSETQ. The CDR3 has 15 residues. The origin of this receptor is a man younger than 30 in good health. Some clones in this sample may be carry-over from other donors' samples. Input material: naive CD4+ T cells from PBMCs. Specified subset: CD45RA+ positively selected. The chain employs TRBV5-1 and TRBJ1-4; TRBD1 matches 9 bases. The CDR3 reads CASSRTGEQTGKLFF. The CDR3 region has the DNA TGCGCCAGCAGCCGGACAGGGGAACAGACCGGAAAACTGTTTTTT.